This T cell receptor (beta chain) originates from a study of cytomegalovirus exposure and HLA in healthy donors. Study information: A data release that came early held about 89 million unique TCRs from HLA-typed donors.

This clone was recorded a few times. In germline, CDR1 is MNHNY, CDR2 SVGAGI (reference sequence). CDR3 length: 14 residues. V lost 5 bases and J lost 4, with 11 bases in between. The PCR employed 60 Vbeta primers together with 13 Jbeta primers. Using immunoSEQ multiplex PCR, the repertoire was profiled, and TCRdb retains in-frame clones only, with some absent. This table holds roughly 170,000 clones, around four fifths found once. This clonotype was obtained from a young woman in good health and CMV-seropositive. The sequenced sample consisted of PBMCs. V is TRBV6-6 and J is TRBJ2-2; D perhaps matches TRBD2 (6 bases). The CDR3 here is CASSPMGGTGELFF. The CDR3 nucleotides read TGTGCCAGCAGTCCGATGGGAGGCACCGGGGAGCTGTTTTTT.